Listed here are 30 T cell receptor beta chains from one sample, sequenced in a study of blood T cell repertoires in COVID-19. Sequenced by immunoSEQ multiplex PCR; TCRdb stores in-frame clones only, minus some. The sample carries 120,000 to 150,000 clones, around nine tenths recorded once. What was sequenced was peripheral blood. The receptors were gathered from a human donor in a cohort sampled during active COVID-19.

The chain has TRBV28 and TRBJ2-3; 7 bases fit TRBD2. The CDR3 runs to 14 residues. Germline values: CDR1 MDHEN, CDR2 SYDVKM. J was trimmed by 10 bases and V by 8 bases; bases with no gene match: 15. The CDR3: CASPKSCGSFAQYF. The CDR3 DNA reads as TGTGCCAGCCCAAAGTCGTGCGGGAGCTTCGCGCAGTATTTT.

V and J are TRBV2 and TRBJ1-1, with 7 bases aligning to TRBD1. The ends lost 2 bases at V and 2 bases at J; junction bases unmatched: 5. CDR3 size: 15 residues. Germline loops: CDR1 SNHLY, CDR2 FYNNEI. This CDR3 reads CASSERGQSNTEAFF. The CDR3 coding sequence is TGTGCCAGCAGTGAAAGGGGACAGTCCAACACTGAAGCTTTCTTT.

Comments on this clone: The sample has other DNA sequences that encode this CDR3 too. The chain combines TRBV3-1 (or the pseudogene TRBV3-2) with TRBJ1-2, with 9 bases identical to TRBD1. Germline values: CDR1 LGHDT, CDR2 YNNKEL (reference sequence). The CDR3 loop spans 14 amino acids. Germline trimming cut 0 bases from V and 7 bases from J; bases unmatched to any gene: 3. The CDR3 DNA is TGTGCCAGCAGCCAAGATGGGACAGGGTCTGGCTACACCTTC. Translated: CASSQDGTGSGYTF.

Details on this clone: The sample has other DNA sequences that encode this CDR3 too. This chain uses TRBV2 with TRBJ1-2; no reliable D call. The CDR3 extends over 12 amino acids. The germline gives CDR1 SNHLY, CDR2 FYNNEI. Between the trimmed V and J ends, which lost 4 bases and 8 bases, there was a span of 11 bases. This chain's CDR3 is CASSVGGYGYTF. The CDR3 DNA reads as TGTGCCAGCAGTGTAGGCGGGTACGGCTACACCTTC.

V gene TRBV7-3 combines with J gene TRBJ2-2; 7 positions match TRBD2. Per germline, CDR1 SGHTA and CDR2 FQGTGA. Germline trimming cut 5 bases from V and 5 bases from J; bases unmatched to any gene: 8. The CDR3 covers 15 residues. The CDR3 sequence is CASSEAGFDTGELFF. CDR3 nucleotides: TGTGCCAGCAGCGAAGCGGGGTTCGATACCGGGGAGCTGTTTTTT.

This sequence joins TRBV28 and TRBJ2-5, with 7 bases aligning to TRBD1. Germline CDR1 reads MDHEN; CDR2 reads SYDVKM. The junction had 7 bases not matched to a gene; V was cut back by 3 bases and J by 3 bases. The CDR3 sequence is 15 residues long. In nucleotides, the CDR3 is TGTGCCAGCAGTTTCAGAGGGGGCGGAAAAGAGACCCAGTACTTC. As protein: CASSFRGGGKETQYF.

In DNA form, the CDR3 reads TGTGCCAGCAGTGATCCGGGACAGGCCTACGAGCAGTACTTC. This sequence encodes CASSDPGQAYEQYF. The chain recombines TRBV2 with TRBJ2-7; 8 nucleotides match TRBD1. CDR3 length equals 14 residues. Germline CDR1 and CDR2: SNHLY and FYNNEI. J lost 2 bases, V lost 3 bases, and 3 bases had no gene match.

The chain is built from TRBV19 and TRBJ1-1; D is possibly TRBD1 (6 bases). The length of the CDR3 is 15 residues. Per germline, CDR1 LNHDA and CDR2 SQIVND (reference sequence). The CDR3 DNA is TGTGCTACTATGGAAGAGGACAGCATGAACACTGAAGCTTTCTTT. Translation: CATMEEDSMNTEAFF. Looking up the rest from reference TRBV19 and TRBJ1-1 gives the full variable domain: DGGITQSPKYLFRKEGQNVTLSCEQNLNHDAMYWYRQDPGQGLRLIYYSQIVNDFQKGDIAEGYSVSREKKESFPLTVTSAQKNPTAFYLCATMEEDSMNTEAFFGQGTRLTVV.

V and J are TRBV2 and TRBJ2-5, with unresolved D. Germline CDR1 reads SNHLY; CDR2 reads FYNNEI. Trimming left V 0 bases short and J 5 bases short, with 4 bases between. The CDR3 loop spans 12 amino acids. Here the CDR3 reads CASSEARETQYF. DNA of the CDR3: TGTGCCAGCAGTGAAGCCAGGGAGACCCAGTACTTC.

The chain links TRBV5-8 to TRBJ2-5; TRBD2 agrees at 14 bases. CDR1 SGHTS and CDR2 YDEGEE come from the germline V gene. This CDR3 is built from 15 residues. The trim removed 3 bases at V and 5 bases at J, leaving 3 bases unmatched. CDR3 coding DNA: TGTGCCAGCAGCTCGGGACTAGCGGGAGTGGAGACCCAGTACTTC. Residues: CASSSGLAGVETQYF.

The V and J genes are TRBV20-1 and TRBJ2-2; D is unclear. CDR1 and CDR2 from the germline V gene are DFQATT and SNEGSKA (reference sequence). The CDR3 extends over 11 amino acids. V lost 2 bases, J lost 5 bases, and 3 bases lay in between. The CDR3: CSARSTGELFF. The DNA of the CDR3 is TGCAGTGCTAGATCGACCGGGGAGCTGTTTTTT.

The chain carries TRBV29-1 and TRBJ1-1, with D perhaps matching TRBD1 (6 bases). Germline assignment: CDR1 SQVTM and CDR2 ANQGSEA. The CDR3 has 13 residues. The V gene lost 7 bases and the J gene lost 11 bases, with 23 bases spanning the gap. This chain's CDR3 is CSDLSAGGSGAFF. The CDR3 bases are TGCAGCGACCTGAGTGCGGGGGGCTCTGGGGCTTTCTTT. Full variable domain (missing parts from reference TRBV29-1 and TRBJ1-1): SAVISQKPSRDICQRGTSLTIQCQVDSQVTMMFWYRQQPGQSLTLIATANQGSEATYESGFVIDKFPISRPNLTFSTLTVSNMSPEDSSIYLCSDLSAGGSGAFFGQGTRLTVV.

V usage is TRBV6-1 and J usage is TRBJ2-7, with 8 bases that match TRBD2. Germline trimming cut 0 bases from V and 2 bases from J; bases unmatched to any gene: 3. The CDR3 runs 15 residues. Germline lookup yields CDR1 MNHNS and CDR2 SASEGT. CDR3 loop: CASSEASGGPYEQYF. For the CDR3, the DNA is TGTGCCAGCAGTGAAGCCAGCGGGGGCCCCTACGAGCAGTACTTC.

This clone was observed a handful of times. The chain carries TRBV7-2 and TRBJ2-7; 9 positions agree with TRBD1. The CDR3 is made up of 16 amino acids. Germline CDR1 and CDR2: SGHTA and FQGNSA. V shed 5 bases, J shed 4 bases, and the junction held 12 bases outside the gene matches. CDR3: CASSHVAGTGLYEQYF. As DNA, the CDR3 is TGTGCCAGCAGCCATGTTGCCGGGACAGGGCTTTACGAGCAGTACTTC.

The chain recombines TRBV28 with TRBJ1-5, with TRBD1 matching 7 bases. V was pared by 6 bases and J by 6 bases, with 8 bases of the junction left unmatched. Germline V CDR1 and CDR2: MDHEN, SYDVKM. The CDR3 loop spans 14 amino acids. The CDR3 bases are TGTGCCAGCAGGCCTACGACAGGGCCTCAGCCCCAGCATTTT. Its protein is CASRPTTGPQPQHF. Complete variable domain (other parts from reference TRBV28 and TRBJ1-5): DVKVTQSSRYLVKRTGEKVFLECVQDMDHENMFWYRQDPGLGLRLIYFSYDVKMKEKGDIPEGYSVSREKKERFSLILESASTNQTSMYLCASRPTTGPQPQHFGDGTRLSIL.

This rearrangement joins TRBV7-2 to TRBJ2-1, with TRBD2 identical over 11 bases. Germline CDR1 SGHTA, CDR2 FQGNSA. The V segment lost 1 base and the J segment 4 bases; nucleotides outside the gene matches: 3. The CDR3 runs 16 residues. CDR3 amino acids: CASSLEGLAGYNEQFF. CDR3 coding DNA: TGTGCCAGCAGCTTAGAAGGACTAGCGGGTTACAATGAGCAGTTCTTC.

This chain joins TRBV30 and TRBJ1-5; weak D call: TRBD1 (6 bases). The CDR3 is made up of 13 amino acids. Trimming took 0 bases from V and 4 from J, leaving 7 bases between them. Germline V lookup: CDR1 GTSNPN, CDR2 SVGIG (reference sequence). The CDR3, as DNA: TGTGCCTGGAGTGTCAGGGGTAATCAGCCCCAGCATTTT. The encoded protein is CAWSVRGNQPQHF.

The rearrangement joins TRBV5-6 to TRBJ2-3, with 9 positions matching TRBD1. The CDR3 extends over 15 amino acids. J gave up 6 bases and V 3 bases, and 8 bases lay outside the gene matches. Germline CDR1 SGHDT, CDR2 YYEEEE. CDR3 nucleotide sequence: TGTGCCAGCAGCTCCGGGACAGGGTGGGTGGATACGCAGTATTTT. Amino acid sequence: CASSSGTGWVDTQYF.

This clone appeared once. J is TRBJ2-3 and V is TRBV27; D perhaps matches TRBD2 (6 bases). V lost 0 bases to trimming and J lost 1 base, with 11 bases between them. The length of the CDR3 is 16 residues. Germline V gives CDR1 MNHEY, CDR2 SMNVEV (reference sequence). This CDR3 reads CASSLSPGLRTDTQYF. CDR3 DNA: TGTGCCAGCAGTTTATCTCCGGGACTCCGCACAGATACGCAGTATTTT.

The gene calls are TRBV7-2 and TRBJ2-7; 9 nucleotides agree with TRBD1. V trimming: 4 bases; J trimming: 3 bases; junction bases outside the gene matches: 1. The CDR3 has 13 residues. Per germline, CDR1 SGHTA and CDR2 FQGNSA. The CDR3 here is CASSWGQGYEQYF. Here the CDR3 DNA reads TGTGCCAGCAGCTGGGGACAGGGCTACGAGCAGTACTTC.

This clone was observed a single time. The chain is built from TRBV2 and TRBJ1-6, with TRBD1 as a possible D gene (5 bases). The CDR3 is 17 residues long. V shed 6 bases and J shed 0 bases, with 15 bases lying between them. Looked up from germline, CDR1 is SNHLY and CDR2 is FYNNEI. In DNA form, the CDR3 reads TGTGCCAGCAGGGACACAAGGAAAAGCTCCTATAATTCACCCCTCCACTTT. Encoded protein: CASRDTRKSSYNSPLHF.

The chain employs TRBV28 and TRBJ2-5, with no clear D. The CDR3 is 12 amino acids. V lost 10 bases to trimming and J lost 5 bases, with 14 bases between them. From germline, CDR1 is MDHEN and CDR2 SYDVKM. CDR3 loop: CATCPSGETQYF. The CDR3 nucleotides are TGTGCCACCTGCCCCTCCGGGGAGACCCAGTACTTC.

The V gene is TRBV28, the J gene TRBJ2-3, with D possibly TRBD2 on 6 matching bases. Trimming took off 5 bases at V and 2 bases at J, with 11 bases between the two ends. The CDR3 is 14 residues long. CDR1 and CDR2 from the germline V gene are MDHEN and SYDVKM. The CDR3 protein is CASSHGGDTDTQYF. The DNA of the CDR3 is TGTGCCAGCAGTCATGGAGGGGACACAGATACGCAGTATTTT.

The V gene is TRBV27, the J gene TRBJ1-2, with D maybe TRBD1 (5 bases). Germline V gives CDR1 MNHEY, CDR2 SMNVEV (reference sequence). Trimming shortened V by 6 bases and J by 4 bases, and 15 bases separated the two germline ends. This CDR3 has 14 amino acids. CDR3 sequence reads: CASRSVGGSYGYTF. CDR3 DNA: TGTGCCAGCAGATCCGTCGGGGGGTCCTATGGCTACACCTTC.

The chain uses TRBV4-2 and TRBJ2-3; 7 nucleotides match TRBD2. Germline trimming cut 1 base from V and 0 bases from J; bases unmatched to any gene: 16. Germline V gives CDR1 LGHNA, CDR2 YNFKEQ. The CDR3 runs 20 residues. CDR3 region: CASSQVRAGLYPTSTDTQYF. CDR3 nucleotide sequence: TGTGCCAGCAGCCAAGTTAGGGCGGGACTATACCCTACCAGCACAGATACGCAGTATTTT.

This sequence joins TRBV7-2 and TRBJ1-6; D is undetermined. V shed 2 bases and J shed 4 bases, with 12 bases lying between them. Germline V lookup: CDR1 SGHTA, CDR2 FQGNSA. The CDR3 length is 16 residues. The CDR3 DNA follows: TGTGCCAGCAGCTTAAGTTTGTCGGTTTATAATTCACCCCTCCACTTT. Translation: CASSLSLSVYNSPLHF.

This clone has just a few counts. The chain has TRBV28 and TRBJ1-1; 7 bases fit TRBD1. The CDR3 extends over 14 amino acids. The trim removed 6 bases at V and 0 bases at J, leaving 4 bases unmatched. CDR1 is MDHEN and CDR2 is SYDVKM in the germline V gene. The CDR3 region is CASRRQGLNTEAFF. Written as DNA, the CDR3 is TGTGCCAGCAGACGACAGGGCTTGAACACTGAAGCTTTCTTT.

In its sample, this clone was seen once. The chain is built from TRBV4-1 and TRBJ2-1; 8 bases are a match to TRBD2. The trim removed 2 bases at V and 7 bases at J, leaving 7 bases unmatched. CDR1 is MGHRA, CDR2 YSYEKL, per germline. The CDR3 has 15 amino acids. The CDR3 sequence: CASSQLLGGANEQFF. CDR3 in DNA: TGCGCCAGCAGCCAACTTCTCGGGGGGGCAAATGAGCAGTTCTTC.

The sample holds a few counts of this clone. J is TRBJ2-7 and V is TRBV28; TRBD2 matches at 10 bases. With V trimmed by 5 bases and J by 2 bases, 6 bases remained unmatched. Germline V CDR1 and CDR2: MDHEN, SYDVKM. This CDR3 is built from 15 residues. The CDR3 is CASSPLSGGPYEQYF. The CDR3, as DNA: TGTGCCAGCAGTCCCCTTAGCGGGGGGCCCTACGAGCAGTACTTC.

The chain is built from TRBV27 and TRBJ2-2; D unclear. CDR3 length: 13 residues. V lost 2 bases, J lost 13 bases, and 14 bases lay in between. Germline values: CDR1 MNHEY, CDR2 SMNVEV (reference sequence). CDR3 bases: TGTGCCAGCAGTTTAGAGGAGACGAGTGGGCTGTTTTTT. As protein: CASSLEETSGLFF.